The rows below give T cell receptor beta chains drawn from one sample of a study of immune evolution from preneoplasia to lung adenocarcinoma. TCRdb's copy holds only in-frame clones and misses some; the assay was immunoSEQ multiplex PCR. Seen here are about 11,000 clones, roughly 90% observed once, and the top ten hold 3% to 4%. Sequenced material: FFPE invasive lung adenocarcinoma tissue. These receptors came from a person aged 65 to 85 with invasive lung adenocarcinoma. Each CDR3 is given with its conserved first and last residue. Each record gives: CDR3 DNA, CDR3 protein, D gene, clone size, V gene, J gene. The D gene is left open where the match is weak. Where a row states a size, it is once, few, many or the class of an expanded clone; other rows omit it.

DNA: TGTGCCAGCGGAGTGGAGATAGGCACCGGGGAGCTGTTTTTT
CDR3: CASGVEIGTGELFF
D: NA
size: NA
V: TRBV6-1
J: TRBJ2-2

DNA: TGTGCCAGCAGCCCCGCCACTGAGCAGTTCTTC
CDR3: CASSPATEQFF
D: NA
size: NA
V: TRBV6-6
J: TRBJ2-1

DNA: TGTGCCAGCAGGAGCGACGGTACCTACTATGGCTACACCTTC
CDR3: CASRSDGTYYGYTF
D: NA
size: NA
V: TRBV28
J: TRBJ1-2

DNA: TGCAGCGTGGGGCTACAGGGGGCGAACACTGAAGCTTTCTTT
CDR3: CSVGLQGANTEAFF
D: TRBD1
size: NA
V: TRBV29-1
J: TRBJ1-1

DNA: TGTGCCAGCAGCTTAAGACAGGGTGGGGAAGCTTTCTTT
CDR3: CASSLRQGGEAFF
D: TRBD1
size: NA
V: TRBV7-9
J: TRBJ1-1

DNA: TGTGCCAGCAGCAGGCCCGGGAGAGTGGGCTATGGCTACACCTTC
CDR3: CASSRPGRVGYGYTF
D: NA
size: NA
V: TRBV28
J: TRBJ1-2

DNA: TGCGCCAGCAGCTGGACTCCGGGCTCCGAGACCCAGTACTTC
CDR3: CASSWTPGSETQYF
D: NA
size: few
V: TRBV5-1
J: TRBJ2-5

DNA: TGTGCCAGCAGCTTGGCCGGCGGGGGCTACACCTTC
CDR3: CASSLAGGGYTF
D: NA
size: once
V: TRBV5-6
J: TRBJ1-2

DNA: TGTGCCAGCAGCTCCAGCGTCAGCACAGATACGCAGTATTTT
CDR3: CASSSSVSTDTQYF
D: NA
size: NA
V: TRBV7-3
J: TRBJ2-3

DNA: TGTGCCAGCAGGGCGACAGGGACCCTAAACGAGCAGTACTTC
CDR3: CASRATGTLNEQYF
D: TRBD1
size: NA
V: TRBV28
J: TRBJ2-7

DNA: TGTGCCAGCAGCGCCGGGACTTACACCGGGGAGCTGTTTTTT
CDR3: CASSAGTYTGELFF
D: NA
size: NA
V: TRBV9
J: TRBJ2-2

DNA: TGTGCCAGCAGCGCCACAGCGAGCTCTGGAAACACCATATATTTT
CDR3: CASSATASSGNTIYF
D: NA
size: NA
V: TRBV5-6
J: TRBJ1-3

DNA: TGTGCCAGCAGCGTTAGGGACCAGGGTCGTCAGCCCCAGCATTTT
CDR3: CASSVRDQGRQPQHF
D: NA
size: NA
V: TRBV28
J: TRBJ1-5

DNA: TGTGCCAGCAGTTCCCTTGGGTCCTACGAGCAGTACTTC
CDR3: CASSSLGSYEQYF
D: NA
size: NA
V: TRBV2
J: TRBJ2-7

DNA: TGTGCCAGCAGTGAAGCGGGCTCGGACCTTCGAATCGAAGCTTTCTTT
CDR3: CASSEAGSDLRIEAFF
D: NA
size: NA
V: TRBV6-1
J: TRBJ1-1

DNA: TGTGCCACCAGAGGGGCGGGAGGTGTCCATGAGCAGTTCTTC
CDR3: CATRGAGGVHEQFF
D: TRBD2
size: once
V: TRBV27
J: TRBJ2-1

DNA: TGCGCCAGCAGCTTCCTAGTTTCGGAGACCCAGTACTTC
CDR3: CASSFLVSETQYF
D: NA
size: NA
V: TRBV4-1
J: TRBJ2-5

DNA: TGTGCCTGGAGTGTACCCAACACCGGGGAGCTGTTTTTT
CDR3: CAWSVPNTGELFF
D: NA
size: NA
V: TRBV30
J: TRBJ2-2

DNA: TGTGCCTGGAGTGGGCAGGGAGGCTACGAGCAGTACTTC
CDR3: CAWSGQGGYEQYF
D: NA
size: NA
V: TRBV30
J: TRBJ2-7

DNA: TGTGCCAGCATCGAGCGGGGGGGCGTCTACAATGAGCAGTTCTTC
CDR3: CASIERGGVYNEQFF
D: TRBD2
size: NA
V: TRBV28
J: TRBJ2-1

DNA: TGTGCCAGCAGCAGCGAGAGTACTAAGACCCAGTACTTC
CDR3: CASSSESTKTQYF
D: NA
size: NA
V: TRBV9
J: TRBJ2-5

DNA: TGCAGCGTTCGGACAGGGGACTATGGCTACACCTTC
CDR3: CSVRTGDYGYTF
D: TRBD1
size: NA
V: TRBV29-1
J: TRBJ1-2

DNA: TGTGCCAGCAGCTCCCTGGAGGAGAGGAGCGCCTACGAGCAGTACTTC
CDR3: CASSSLEERSAYEQYF
D: NA
size: NA
V: TRBV6-6
J: TRBJ2-7

DNA: TGTGCCAGCTCACTGGGACTTCTCACCTACAATGAGCAGTTCTTC
CDR3: CASSLGLLTYNEQFF
D: NA
size: NA
V: TRBV18
J: TRBJ2-1

DNA: TGTGCCAGCAGCGCAGGGTATAGCAATCAGCCCCAGCATTTT
CDR3: CASSAGYSNQPQHF
D: NA
size: once
V: TRBV2
J: TRBJ1-5

DNA: TGTGCCAGTAGTATAGGGACAGGGTTAACTGAAGCTTTCTTT
CDR3: CASSIGTGLTEAFF
D: TRBD1
size: NA
V: TRBV19
J: TRBJ1-1

DNA: TGTGCCAGCAGTGCCGGGGACACGAACACTGAAGCTTTCTTT
CDR3: CASSAGDTNTEAFF
D: NA
size: NA
V: TRBV2
J: TRBJ1-1

DNA: TGCGCCAGCAGCGACCCGGGACAGGGGGTAAGCTACACCTTC
CDR3: CASSDPGQGVSYTF
D: TRBD1
size: NA
V: TRBV5-1
J: TRBJ1-2

DNA: TGTGCCAGCAGCGTAGTAGCGGAGCGCACAGATACGCAGTATTTT
CDR3: CASSVVAERTDTQYF
D: NA
size: NA
V: TRBV9
J: TRBJ2-3

DNA: TGCAGCGTCCGAGGGGGACAGGGGGGCGACTATACCTCCTACGAGCAGTACTTC
CDR3: CSVRGGQGGDYTSYEQYF
D: TRBD1
size: NA
V: TRBV29-1
J: TRBJ2-7

DNA: TGTGCCTGGAGTGTACTGACAGGCCGCACTGAAGCTTTCTTT
CDR3: CAWSVLTGRTEAFF
D: NA
size: NA
V: TRBV30
J: TRBJ1-1

DNA: TGTGCCAGCAGCTTACCATCCGGGGGGGAGAATGAAAAACTGTTTTTT
CDR3: CASSLPSGGENEKLFF
D: NA
size: NA
V: TRBV5-6
J: TRBJ1-4

DNA: TGCAGCCTTTATGGGGGACAGACCCGGGAGACCCAGTACTTC
CDR3: CSLYGGQTRETQYF
D: TRBD1
size: NA
V: TRBV29-1
J: TRBJ2-5

DNA: TGCAGCGTTGGGGGACTAGCGGGAGGTCACACAGATACGCAGTATTTT
CDR3: CSVGGLAGGHTDTQYF
D: TRBD2
size: medium-sized
V: TRBV29-1
J: TRBJ2-3

DNA: TGTGCCAGCAGTTTCTATCGCGGCGGGGAGCTGTTTTTT
CDR3: CASSFYRGGELFF
D: NA
size: NA
V: TRBV27
J: TRBJ2-2

DNA: TGTGCCTGGACTCTGGGGGTAGGGGATCAGCCCCAGCATTTT
CDR3: CAWTLGVGDQPQHF
D: NA
size: NA
V: TRBV30
J: TRBJ1-5

DNA: TGTGCCAGCAGCTTATTGGGACAGATGAATGAAAAACTGTTTTTT
CDR3: CASSLLGQMNEKLFF
D: TRBD1
size: NA
V: TRBV5-8
J: TRBJ1-4

DNA: TGTGCCAGCAGCAAACCAGGGTCGGGGGGTACAAAAGAGACCCAGTACTTC
CDR3: CASSKPGSGGTKETQYF
D: TRBD2
size: NA
V: TRBV5-4
J: TRBJ2-5

DNA: TGTGCCAGCAGTGTACAGGGGAACCGTGGCTACACCTTC
CDR3: CASSVQGNRGYTF
D: TRBD1
size: NA
V: TRBV2
J: TRBJ1-2

DNA: TGTGCCAGCATGAGCGGGAGGGCCGAGACAGATACGCAGTATTTT
CDR3: CASMSGRAETDTQYF
D: TRBD2
size: NA
V: TRBV28
J: TRBJ2-3

DNA: TGTGCCTGGAGTCGGACAGGGGGTCCGAGCGCCTACGAGCAGTACTTC
CDR3: CAWSRTGGPSAYEQYF
D: TRBD1
size: few
V: TRBV30
J: TRBJ2-7

DNA: TGCAGCGTTGCGACAGGGTGGGATGGCTACACCTTC
CDR3: CSVATGWDGYTF
D: TRBD1
size: NA
V: TRBV29-1
J: TRBJ1-2

DNA: TGTGCCAGCAGCTCCAAGGGGGGGTCTAACGGGCGGAACATTCAGTACTTC
CDR3: CASSSKGGSNGRNIQYF
D: NA
size: few
V: TRBV27
J: TRBJ2-4

DNA: TGTGCTAGTGGTTTGGTACTAGAGGGAGCTGAAGCTTTCTTT
CDR3: CASGLVLEGAEAFF
D: NA
size: NA
V: TRBV12-5
J: TRBJ1-1

DNA: TGCGCCAGCAGTGCGGATTGGACGAGTCCCTACGAGCAGTACTTC
CDR3: CASSADWTSPYEQYF
D: NA
size: NA
V: TRBV4-1
J: TRBJ2-7